The 15 T cell receptor beta chains reported below all come from one sample, sequenced in a study of T cell responses to AZD1222 COVID-19 vaccine. Using immunoSEQ multiplex PCR, the repertoire was profiled, and TCRdb retains in-frame clones only, with some absent. The sample includes fewer than 130,000 clones, roughly 87% of them seen just once. The sample consisted of peripheral blood, taken 28 days after the second AZD1222 dose. The receptors derive from an adult who received the AZD1222 COVID-19 vaccine.

CDR3 region: CASSSRTGRREQYF. The CDR3 region has the DNA TGTGCCAGCAGTTCCCGGACAGGTAGGAGGGAGCAGTACTTC. This chain uses TRBV6-5 with TRBJ2-7; 7 bases agree with TRBD1. The CDR3 runs 14 residues. Germline V gives CDR1 MNHEY, CDR2 SVGAGI. J gave up 7 bases and V 4 bases, and 10 bases lay outside the gene matches.

The chain recombines TRBV19 with TRBJ2-1, with D maybe TRBD1 (6 bases). CDR3 length: 17 residues. Germline V lookup: CDR1 LNHDA, CDR2 SQIVND (reference sequence). The germline V and J ends were trimmed by 5 bases and 2 bases, with 19 bases remaining between them. The CDR3 region is CASSPDWGRGTYNEQFF. The CDR3 DNA is TGTGCCAGTAGTCCCGACTGGGGAAGGGGGACCTACAATGAGCAGTTCTTC. Drawing the rest from reference TRBV19 and TRBJ2-1, the complete variable domain is DGGITQSPKYLFRKEGQNVTLSCEQNLNHDAMYWYRQDPGQGLRLIYYSQIVNDFQKGDIAEGYSVSREKKESFPLTVTSAQKNPTAFYLCASSPDWGRGTYNEQFFGPGTRLTVL.

The chain employs TRBV23-1 and TRBJ1-1, with D possibly TRBD1 on 5 matching bases. TRBV23-1 is noted as an ORF with a role that remains uncertain. CDR3 size: 13 residues. V lost 2 bases and J 3 bases, leaving 7 bases between the germline ends. For the CDR3, the DNA is TGCGCCAGCAGTCAAAGGGGTGACACTGAAGCTTTCTTT. Protein: CASSQRGDTEAFF.

V is TRBV3-1 (or the pseudogene TRBV3-2) and J is TRBJ2-1, with TRBD2 matching over 7 bases. Germline V lookup: CDR1 LGHDT, CDR2 YNNKEL (reference sequence). The CDR3 totals 15 residues. V lost 2 bases, J lost 1 base, and 2 bases stayed unmatched. Written as DNA, the CDR3 is TGTGCCAGCAGCCAACGGACTAGTTCCTACAATGAGCAGTTCTTC. Its translation is CASSQRTSSYNEQFF.

V gene TRBV29-1 combines with J gene TRBJ1-3, with 7 bases matching TRBD1. Germline-derived CDR1 and CDR2 are SQVTM and ANQGSEA. The CDR3 loop spans 12 amino acids. V dropped 6 bases and J dropped 5; count of bases not matched to a gene: 4. The CDR3 DNA reads as TGCAGCGTCACAGGGGTGAGAAACACCATATATTTT. Translating it yields CSVTGVRNTIYF.

The chain joins TRBV18 to TRBJ2-2, with 11 bases that match TRBD2. Germline V CDR1 and CDR2: KGHSH, LQKENI. CDR3 length: 17 residues. V trimming: 0 bases; J trimming: 1 base; junction bases outside the gene matches: 1. CDR3 in amino acids: CASSPPSGRVNTGELFF. CDR3 DNA: TGTGCCAGCTCACCACCTAGCGGGAGGGTGAACACCGGGGAGCTGTTTTTT.

The chain couples TRBV4-3 to TRBJ1-6; weak D call: TRBD1 (5 bases). Germline V gives CDR1 LGHNA, CDR2 YSLEER. The CDR3 has 15 residues. Trimming left V 0 bases short and J 6 bases short, with 9 bases between. The CDR3 sequence: CASSQEAGTNSPLHF. CDR3 nucleotides: TGCGCCAGCAGCCAAGAGGCAGGGACTAATTCACCCCTCCACTTT.

This clone was picked up a small number of times. CDR3 sequence (DNA): TGTGCCATCAGTGAGGAGGGGAGCACTGAAGCTTTCTTT. Its translation: CAISEEGSTEAFF. The rearrangement uses TRBV10-3 and TRBJ1-1, with a possible D match to TRBD1 (5 bases). Trimming cost V 2 bases and J 4 bases, with 8 bases left between them. This CDR3 is built from 13 residues. CDR1 is ENHRY and CDR2 is SYGVKD in the germline V gene.

The gene calls are TRBV6-5 and TRBJ2-1, with 7 bases fitting TRBD1. The CDR3 has 15 amino acids. Germline lookup yields CDR1 MNHEY and CDR2 SVGAGI. V lost 2 bases to trimming and J lost 3 bases; unmatched junction nucleotides: 4. The CDR3 loop reads CASSYDRDVYNEQFF. DNA of the CDR3: TGTGCCAGCAGTTACGACAGGGATGTCTACAATGAGCAGTTCTTC.

The chain links TRBV30 to TRBJ2-1; TRBD1 aligns across 7 bases. The germline gives CDR1 GTSNPN, CDR2 SVGIG (reference sequence). J was trimmed by 4 bases and V by 3 bases; bases with no gene match: 9. The CDR3 contains 15 residues. The CDR3 DNA follows: TGTGCCTGGAGCGCCGGGACAGCCGAATACAATGAGCAGTTCTTC. This gives the protein CAWSAGTAEYNEQFF. The variable domain in full, completed from reference TRBV30 and TRBJ2-1, reads SQTIHQWPATLVQPVGSPLSLECTVEGTSNPNLYWYRQAAGRGLQLLFYSVGIGQISSEVPQNLSASRPQDRQFILSSKKLLLSDSGFYLCAWSAGTAEYNEQFFGPGTRLTVL.

The chain combines TRBV5-1 with TRBJ2-2, with 8 bases lining up with TRBD1. The trim removed 4 bases at V and 6 bases at J, leaving 8 bases unmatched. CDR3 size: 15 residues. Germline CDR1 SGHRS, CDR2 YFSETQ. CDR3 amino acids: CASSRSGGQAGELFF. The DNA for the CDR3 is TGCGCCAGCAGCCGCTCAGGGGGCCAGGCCGGGGAGCTGTTTTTT.

This chain connects TRBV28 to TRBJ1-6, with D unresolved. The V and J ends lost 4 bases and 9 bases respectively, with 16 bases between them. This CDR3 contains 15 residues. Germline CDR1 is MDHEN and CDR2 is SYDVKM. CDR3 nucleotides: TGTGCCAGCAGTTCCCCCCGTCCTGGCGGTTCACCCCTCCACTTT. This sequence encodes CASSSPRPGGSPLHF.

This clone was recorded many times. This chain connects TRBV5-1 to TRBJ1-1, with D possibly being TRBD1 (6 bases). Per the germline V gene, CDR1 is SGHRS and CDR2 is YFSETQ. Trimming left V 0 bases short and J 4 bases short, with 16 bases between. This CDR3 has 16 amino acids. DNA of the CDR3: TGCGCCAGCAGCTTGGAGGTGGCTATGGGGGCCACTGAAGCTTTCTTT. Its protein is CASSLEVAMGATEAFF.

This clone was detected only once. V gene TRBV9 combines with J gene TRBJ2-3; D possibly corresponds to TRBD2 (6 bases). Per germline, CDR1 SGDLS and CDR2 YYNGEE. The V and J ends lost 6 bases and 5 bases respectively, with 16 bases between them. The CDR3 is 14 residues long. DNA for the CDR3: TGTGCCAGCACCTTAAGGGACGGGGGAGATACGCAGTATTTT. Translating it yields CASTLRDGGDTQYF. Variable domain in full (rest from reference TRBV9 and TRBJ2-3): DSGVTQTPKHLITATGQRVTLRCSPRSGDLSVYWYQQSLDQGLQFLIQYYNGEERAKGNILERFSAQQFPDLHSELNLSSLELGDSALYFCASTLRDGGDTQYFGPGTRLTVL.

CDR3 nucleotide sequence: TGTGCCAGCAGCCAGGAGATTAGCTCTGGAAACACCATATATTTT. It is translated as CASSQEISSGNTIYF. The chain links TRBV3-1 (or the pseudogene TRBV3-2) to TRBJ1-3; the D is unclear. Trimming shortened V by 3 bases and J by 0 bases, and 9 bases separated the two germline ends. Germline lookup yields CDR1 LGHDT and CDR2 YNNKEL (reference sequence). There are 15 residues in the CDR3.